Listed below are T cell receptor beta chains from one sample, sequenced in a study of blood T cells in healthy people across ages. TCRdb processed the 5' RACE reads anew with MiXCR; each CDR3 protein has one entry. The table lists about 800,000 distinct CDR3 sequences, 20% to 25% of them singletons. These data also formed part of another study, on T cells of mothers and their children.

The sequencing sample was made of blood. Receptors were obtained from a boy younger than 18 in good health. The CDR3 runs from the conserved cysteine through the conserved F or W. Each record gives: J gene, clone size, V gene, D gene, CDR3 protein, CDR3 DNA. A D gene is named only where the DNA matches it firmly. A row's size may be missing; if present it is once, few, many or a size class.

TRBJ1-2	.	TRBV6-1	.	CASRDRTYGYTF	TGTGCCAGCAGGGACCGAACCTATGGCTACACCTTC
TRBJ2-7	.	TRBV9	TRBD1	CASSVDRGRSEQYF	TGTGCCAGCAGCGTAGACAGGGGCCGTAGCGAGCAGTACTTC
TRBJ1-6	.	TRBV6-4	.	CASSAGLRSPLHF	TGTGCCAGCAGCGCGGGATTGCGTTCACCCCTCCACTTT
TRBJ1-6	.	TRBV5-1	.	CASKGSPLDNSPLHF	TGCGCCAGCAAGGGATCGCCGCTGGATAATTCACCCCTCCACTTT
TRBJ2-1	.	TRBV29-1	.	CSVGAFEQFF	TGCAGCGTGGGCGCGTTTGAGCAGTTCTTC
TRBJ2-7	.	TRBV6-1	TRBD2	CASRTWERGSWEQYF	TGTGCCAGCAGGACTTGGGAGCGGGGGAGTTGGGAGCAGTACTTC
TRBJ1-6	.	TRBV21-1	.	CASTELREDRGDNSPLHF	TGTGCCAGCACCGAGCTCCGGGAGGACAGGGGGGATAATTCACCCCTCCACTTT
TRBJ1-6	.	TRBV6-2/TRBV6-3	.	CASTAGSYNSPLHF	TGTGCCAGCACTGCGGGCTCCTATAATTCACCCCTCCACTTT
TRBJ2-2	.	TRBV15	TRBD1	CATSRDRGTGDTGELFF	TGTGCCACCAGCAGAGATCGGGGGACAGGGGACACCGGGGAGCTGTTTTTT
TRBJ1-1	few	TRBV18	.	CASSPESSGAQGTEAFF	TGTGCCAGCTCACCGGAAAGCTCAGGGGCCCAGGGGACTGAAGCTTTCTTT
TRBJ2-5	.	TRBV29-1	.	CSASFVQVLETQYF	TGCAGCGCCAGCTTCGTCCAGGTGTTGGAGACCCAGTACTTC
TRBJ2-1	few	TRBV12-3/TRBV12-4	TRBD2	CASSPLSGYYNEQFF	TGTGCCAGCAGTCCCCTTAGCGGGTACTACAATGAGCAGTTCTTC
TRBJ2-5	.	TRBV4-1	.	CASSQAFWGSRETQYF	TGCGCCAGCAGCCAAGCTTTCTGGGGGAGTCGGGAGACCCAGTACTTC
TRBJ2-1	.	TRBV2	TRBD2	CASSESAGAIYNEQFF	TGTGCCAGCAGTGAATCAGCGGGGGCGATCTACAATGAGCAGTTCTTC
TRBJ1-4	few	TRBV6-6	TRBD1	CASRGGREQAYVLFF	TGTGCCAGCAGAGGGGGCAGGGAGCAAGCGTATGTACTGTTTTTT
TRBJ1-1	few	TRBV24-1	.	CATSDSAGTGNTEAFF	TGTGCCACCAGTGATTCGGCAGGCACGGGCAACACTGAAGCTTTCTTT
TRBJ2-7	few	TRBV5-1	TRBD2	CASSLAGGLAGASTYEQYF	TGCGCCAGCAGCTTGGCGGGGGGACTAGCGGGAGCTTCCACCTACGAGCAGTACTTC
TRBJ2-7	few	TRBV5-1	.	CASSLWHGSSYEQYF	TGCGCCAGCAGCTTGTGGCACGGGTCGTCCTACGAGCAGTACTTC
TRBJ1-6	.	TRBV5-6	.	CASSLDRVWNSPLHF	TGTGCCAGCAGCTTGGACAGGGTGTGGAATTCACCCCTCCACTTT
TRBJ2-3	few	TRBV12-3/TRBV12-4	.	CASSWQGPDTQYF	TGTGCCAGCAGTTGGCAGGGCCCAGATACGCAGTATTTT
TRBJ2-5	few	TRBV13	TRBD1	CASSEQGARETQYF	TGTGCCAGCAGCGAACAGGGGGCGCGAGAGACCCAGTACTTC
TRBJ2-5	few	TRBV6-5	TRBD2	CASSYSGGSGGIQETQYF	TGTGCCAGCAGTTACTCGGGGGGATCGGGGGGGATCCAAGAGACCCAGTACTTC
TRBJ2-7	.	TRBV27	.	CASSLSMGAYEQYF	TGTGCCAGCAGTTTATCGATGGGGGCCTACGAGCAGTACTTC
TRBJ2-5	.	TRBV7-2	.	CASSWRAETQYF	TGTGCCAGCAGCTGGAGGGCAGAGACCCAGTACTTC
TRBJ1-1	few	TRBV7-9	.	CASSRPQAMNTEAFF	TGTGCCAGCAGCCGACCACAGGCGATGAACACTGAAGCTTTCTTT
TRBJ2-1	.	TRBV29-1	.	CSVEFMGSNEQFF	TGCAGCGTTGAATTTATGGGTAGCAATGAGCAGTTCTTC